Below, one T cell receptor beta chain is given with its context. Its antigen is currently unknown. With a J-beta primer mix and a sample-barcoded 5' primer, a second PCR ran roughly 7 to 11 cycles. TCRdb re-called the 5' RACE reads with MiXCR, one entry per CDR3 protein. This sample carries around 1,900,000 distinct CDR3 sequences, 35% to 50% of them seen once, and the ten largest clones take roughly 23%. Germline trimming cut 5 bases from V and 10 bases from J; bases unmatched to any gene: 13. This CDR3 comprises 16 residues. Per germline, CDR1 SGHAT and CDR2 FQNNGV. The data were obtained in a study of blood T cells in healthy people across ages. Study-level results: No conclusive comparison of naive versus antigen-experienced cells was possible with unsorted PBMCs. Compared with aged donors, long-lived donors showed fewer expanded clones, suggesting selection.

Sequencing used blood. This TCR was sampled from a human donor in good health. The chain carries TRBV11-2 and TRBJ2-1; 11 bases fit TRBD2. CDR3 loop: CASSRGHRTSGLEQFF. The CDR3 DNA reads as TGTGCCAGCAGCCGGGGGCACAGGACTAGCGGGCTCGAGCAGTTCTTC.